The 27 T cell receptor beta chains given below trace back to one sample, sequenced in a study of T cells after yellow fever vaccination. TCRdb recomputed calls from the 5' RACE reads with MiXCR, one row per CDR3 protein. The sample lists about 360,000 distinct CDR3 sequences, 6.2% occurring once. The specimen comprised PBMCs, sampled 5 days after the yellow fever booster vaccination. All receptors derive from a man younger than 45 who received the YFV17D yellow fever vaccine.

CDR3 sequence reads: CATSRDRQGGETQYF. The CDR3 DNA sequence: TGTGCCACCAGCAGAGATCGGCAGGGCGGAGAGACCCAGTACTTC. This chain uses TRBV15 with TRBJ2-5, with D perhaps matching TRBD1 (5 bases). V lost 0 bases, J lost 4 bases, and 12 bases lay in between. Germline V gives CDR1 LNHNV, CDR2 YYDKDF (reference sequence). This CDR3 comprises 15 residues.

In this sample, this clonotype turned up a few times. The chain couples TRBV5-5 to TRBJ1-5, with TRBD1 matching 9 bases. This CDR3 is 16 amino acids long. Germline lookup yields CDR1 SGHKS and CDR2 YYEKEE (reference sequence). With V trimmed by 1 base and J by 7 bases, 9 bases remained unmatched. CDR3 loop: CASSLLSRTGGQPQHF. The CDR3 DNA follows: TGTGCCAGCAGCTTGTTGTCCCGCACAGGGGGCCAGCCCCAGCATTTT.

V gene TRBV20-1 combines with J gene TRBJ2-7; unclear D gene. Germline CDR1 is DFQATT and CDR2 is SNEGSKA (reference sequence). CDR3 length equals 15 residues. Trimming removed 6 bases from V and 1 base from J, with 19 bases in between. The CDR3 region is CSALHSRELSYEQYF. Here the CDR3 DNA reads TGCAGTGCCCTACACTCCCGCGAGTTATCCTACGAGCAGTACTTC.

The chain recombines TRBV10-3 with TRBJ1-1, with 8 nucleotides matching TRBD1. The germline CDR1 and CDR2 sequences are ENHRY and SYGVKD. The ends lost 8 bases at V and 5 bases at J; junction bases unmatched: 7. The CDR3 spans 13 residues. In DNA form, the CDR3 reads TGTGCCATCTCCGGACAGGGTCCGACTGAAGCTTTCTTT. Translated, it gives CAISGQGPTEAFF.

This clonotype was found a few times. The rearrangement uses TRBV19 and TRBJ1-2; D is unclear. Germline V gene data show CDR1 as LNHDA and CDR2 as SQIVND (reference sequence). Trimming shortened V by 1 base and J by 2 bases, and 8 bases separated the two germline ends. CDR3 length: 14 amino acids. CDR3 region: CASSIVNGNYGYTF. The CDR3 DNA reads TGTGCCAGTAGTATAGTCAACGGGAACTATGGCTACACCTTC.

This clonotype was detected many times. This rearrangement joins TRBV10-3 to TRBJ2-3; no clear D gene. V was shortened by 6 bases and J by 2 bases, with 9 bases between the two germline ends. This CDR3 is 13 amino acids long. The germline gives CDR1 ENHRY, CDR2 SYGVKD. The CDR3 loop is CAISPEVTDTQYF. CDR3 in DNA: TGTGCCATCAGCCCCGAGGTCACAGATACGCAGTATTTT.

This clonotype has a handful of counts. The chain recombines TRBV6-5 with TRBJ1-5; D is unclear. Germline-derived CDR1 and CDR2 are MNHEY and SVGAGI. With 6 bases removed from V and 4 bases from J, the gap between germline ends came to 19 bases. This CDR3 is 16 amino acids long. In DNA, the CDR3 is TGTGCCAGCAGCTACGGCTTCGATCCGGGGAATCAGCCCCAGCATTTT. It yields the protein CASSYGFDPGNQPQHF.

The chain links TRBV5-1 to TRBJ2-7, with a possible D match to TRBD2 (7 bases). This CDR3 is built from 17 residues. CDR1 and CDR2 (germline): SGHRS, YFSETQ. Trimming removed 4 bases from V and 7 bases from J, with 27 bases in between. CDR3 DNA sequence: TGCGCCAGCAGCCCCACCCGGGGGCAGCGGGAATTAGAAGAGCAGTACTTC. Residues: CASSPTRGQRELEEQYF.

This clonotype was counted at least ten times. V is TRBV21-1 and J is TRBJ2-7. TRBV21-1 represents a pseudogene. CDR3 length: 13 amino acids. CDR3 in amino acids: CARTDPTSYEQYF. The CDR3 DNA reads as TGTGCCAGAACAGATCCGACCTCCTACGAGCAGTACTTC.

The chain uses TRBV7-9 and TRBJ2-1, with D maybe TRBD2 (6 bases). This CDR3 is built from 14 residues. V lost 7 bases to trimming and J lost 4 bases, with 14 bases between them. CDR1 is SEHNR and CDR2 is FQNEAQ in the germline V gene (reference sequence). The CDR3 coding sequence is TGTGCCAGCAAGGGCGGGACTCAATACAATGAGCAGTTCTTC. Translation gives CASKGGTQYNEQFF.

CDR3 nucleotides: TGTGCCAGCAGTCATAACCCCTCTGGGGCCAACGTCCTGACTTTC. Translated, it gives CASSHNPSGANVLTF. The chain combines TRBV6-4 with TRBJ2-6; D is undetermined. V shed 5 bases and J shed 0 bases, with 8 bases lying between them. Germline V CDR1 and CDR2: MRHNA, SNTAGT. CDR3 size: 15 residues.

In this sample, this clonotype turned up a few times. The rearrangement uses TRBV20-1 and TRBJ2-1; 11 nucleotides agree with TRBD2. The J segment lost 7 bases and the V segment lost 8 bases, leaving 10 bases of the junction unmatched. The germline CDR1 and CDR2 sequences are DFQATT and SNEGSKA (reference sequence). The CDR3 is 14 residues long. The CDR3 reads CSNLAGGPSNEQFF. In DNA form, the CDR3 reads TGCAGTAACTTAGCGGGAGGGCCTAGTAATGAGCAGTTCTTC.

This clonotype was observed a handful of times. The V gene is TRBV14, the J gene TRBJ1-1; D unresolved. CDR1 is SGHDN, CDR2 FVKESK, per germline. Trimming shortened V by 0 bases and J by 10 bases, and 12 bases separated the two germline ends. The CDR3 loop spans 13 amino acids. This CDR3 is CASSQDRGQRAFF. CDR3 DNA: TGTGCCAGCAGCCAAGATAGAGGCCAGCGAGCTTTCTTT.

This clonotype was found many times. The chain uses TRBV12-3 or TRBV12-4 and TRBJ2-5; TRBD2 might be the D (5 bases). Trimming cost V 6 bases and J 5 bases, with 16 bases left between them. CDR3 length: 14 amino acids. This CDR3 is CASRRILGGETQYF. The CDR3 region has the DNA TGTGCCAGCAGACGAATACTAGGAGGCGAGACCCAGTACTTC.

This clonotype occurred a few times. The genes are TRBV7-8 and TRBJ2-7; TRBD2 agrees at 12 bases. The germline CDR1 and CDR2 sequences are SGHVS and FQNEAQ. V shed 5 bases, J shed 3 bases, and the junction held 5 bases outside the gene matches. The CDR3 totals 15 residues. This CDR3 is CASSATGLAGYEQYF. The CDR3 coding sequence is TGTGCCAGCAGCGCAACGGGACTAGCGGGCTACGAGCAGTACTTC.

This clonotype was seen many times. The chain carries TRBV1 and TRBJ2-2; TRBD1 is taken as the D call from the table, unchecked against the DNA. TRBV1 is flagged as a pseudogene. The CDR3 is 15 residues long. Here the CDR3 DNA reads TGCACCAGCAGCCGAATTGTCCTTTGCACCGGGGAGCTGTTTTTT. It is translated as CTSSRIVLCTGELFF.

The gene calls are TRBV9 and TRBJ2-7; D not certain. This CDR3 has 13 residues. V lost 4 bases and J lost 5, with 13 bases in between. CDR1 SGDLS and CDR2 YYNGEE come from the germline V gene. The DNA of the CDR3 is TGTGCCAGCAGCCCTCGCCTAGGCCACGAGCAGTACTTC. Translation gives CASSPRLGHEQYF.

The CDR3 reads CASSQPSSGRSYNEQFF. For the CDR3, the DNA is TGCGCCAGCAGCCAGCCTTCTAGCGGGAGGTCCTACAATGAGCAGTTCTTC. The rearrangement links TRBV4-3 to TRBJ2-1; 11 positions match TRBD2. V lost 3 bases, J lost 1 base, and 5 bases stayed unmatched. The CDR3 is 17 amino acids. Germline CDR1 and CDR2: LGHNA and YSLEER.

This clonotype was counted only a few times. V and J are TRBV14 and TRBJ2-3; TRBD2 aligns across 7 bases. V shed 2 bases, J shed 5 bases, and the junction held 7 bases outside the gene matches. The CDR3 consists of 15 residues. Germline V gene sequence: CDR1 SGHDN, CDR2 FVKESK. The CDR3 DNA reads as TGTGCCAGCAGCCAATGGCGGGAGAGTCTAGATACGCAGTATTTT. As protein: CASSQWRESLDTQYF.

This chain joins TRBV5-6 and TRBJ2-3, with TRBD2 identical over 15 bases. This CDR3 is 17 amino acids long. Germline V gene sequence: CDR1 SGHDT, CDR2 YYEEEE. The V and J ends lost 3 bases and 3 bases, in that order; junction bases with no gene match: 5. CDR3 residues: CASSSGLAGGPTDTQYF. In nucleotides, the CDR3 is TGTGCCAGCAGCTCCGGACTAGCGGGAGGGCCGACAGATACGCAGTATTTT. Looking up the rest from reference TRBV5-6 and TRBJ2-3 gives the full variable domain: DAGVTQSPTHLIKTRGQQVTLRCSPKSGHDTVSWYQQALGQGPQFIFQYYEEEERQRGNFPDRFSGHQFPNYSSELNVNALLLGDSALYLCASSSGLAGGPTDTQYFGPGTRLTVL.

This clonotype was detected many times. This sequence joins TRBV7-8 and TRBJ2-3, with 7 nucleotides matching TRBD2. CDR1 SGHVS and CDR2 FQNEAQ come from the germline V gene. The CDR3 has 15 amino acids. With 10 bases clipped from V and 2 bases from J, the junction kept 12 bases outside the gene matches. The CDR3 coding sequence is TGTGCCACATGGGGGGGGACTAAGTCCACAGATACGCAGTATTTT. Amino acid sequence: CATWGGTKSTDTQYF.

This clonotype was counted ten times or more. This chain links TRBV11-2 with TRBJ2-1, with no clear D. The CDR3 extends over 13 amino acids. The V gene's germline CDR1 is SGHAT and CDR2 FQNNGV. Trimming cost V 5 bases and J 6 bases, with 11 bases left between them. The CDR3 bases are TGTGCCAGCAGCAATCATGCGGCCAATGAGCAGTTCTTC. This gives the protein CASSNHAANEQFF.

This clonotype was seen ten or more times. V is TRBV9 and J is TRBJ2-1; TRBD2 aligns across 8 bases. Germline CDR1 is SGDLS and CDR2 is YYNGEE. J gave up 2 bases and V 2 bases, and 3 bases lay outside the gene matches. CDR3 length: 15 amino acids. CDR3 sequence reads: CASSVQAGAYNEQFF. The CDR3 DNA follows: TGTGCCAGCAGCGTTCAAGCGGGAGCCTACAATGAGCAGTTCTTC.

The V call is TRBV15, the J call TRBJ2-7; the match to TRBD2 covers 11 bases. The CDR3 is 16 residues long. The V gene end was trimmed by 3 bases and the J gene end by 9 bases; junction bases not matched to a gene: 13. Germline values: CDR1 LNHNV, CDR2 YYDKDF (reference sequence). The CDR3 is CATSSAPGLAEGPQYF. The CDR3 DNA follows: TGTGCCACCAGCAGTGCTCCGGGACTAGCGGAAGGACCGCAGTACTTC.

This clonotype has more than one count but fewer than ten. The V and J genes are TRBV20-1 and TRBJ2-1; 16 bases line up with TRBD2. The CDR3 length is 14 residues. Germline values: CDR1 DFQATT, CDR2 SNEGSKA (reference sequence). For the CDR3, the DNA is TGCAGGGCAGACCCCGGGACTAGCGGGAGGGATATGTTCTTC. This sequence encodes CRADPGTSGRDMFF.

The table lists this clonotype with a few counts. The CDR3 sequence is CASSPRDARDNEQFF. The CDR3 DNA reads as TGTGCCAGCAGCCCCCGGGATGCAAGGGACAATGAGCAGTTCTTC. V is TRBV6-5 and J is TRBJ2-1, with a tentative D call TRBD2 (5 bases). The V and J ends lost 6 bases and 5 bases respectively, with 17 bases between them. Germline CDR1 and CDR2: MNHEY and SVGAGI. The CDR3 is made up of 15 amino acids.

This clonotype has at least ten counts. This chain links TRBV7-9 with TRBJ2-4; 9 nucleotides agree with TRBD2. The germline gives CDR1 SEHNR, CDR2 FQNEAQ (reference sequence). There are 17 residues in the CDR3. Trimming removed 0 bases from V and 0 bases from J; junction bases left unmatched: 3. Here the CDR3 DNA reads TGTGCCAGCAGCTTAGCACTAGCGGGCCTAGCCAAAAACATTCAGTACTTC. Translating it yields CASSLALAGLAKNIQYF.